The clone carrying this T cell receptor beta chain was counted between two and nine times. Its antigen is undetermined. Some 90 million PBMCs supplied genomic DNA for unsorted samples. These data belong to a study of shared clonotypes between healthy human individuals. Study results and caveats: Expectations were that clonotype sharing among donors would be affected by sequencing depth.

Genomic DNA of every subset was divided equally among multiple immunoSEQ plates. It was on ten immunoSEQ deep assay plates that unsorted PBMC DNA was sequenced. The assay was immunoSEQ multiplex PCR, and TCRdb's table has in-frame clones only and misses some. The profile shows approximately 500,000 clones, approximately 84% of them singletons. The V gene's germline CDR1 is SGHRS and CDR2 YFSETQ. Trimming took 0 bases from V and 4 from J, leaving 11 bases between them. CDR3 length: 14 amino acids. This clonotype was sampled from a woman between 40 and 50 years old in good health. Some clones in this sample may be carry-over from other donors' samples. The sequencing sample was made of PBMCs. The chain links TRBV5-1 to TRBJ2-7; a possible D gene is TRBD1 (5 bases). CDR3 nucleotide sequence: TGCGCCAGCAGCTTGGACCGACAGAAGTACGAGCAGTACTTC. It encodes CASSLDRQKYEQYF.